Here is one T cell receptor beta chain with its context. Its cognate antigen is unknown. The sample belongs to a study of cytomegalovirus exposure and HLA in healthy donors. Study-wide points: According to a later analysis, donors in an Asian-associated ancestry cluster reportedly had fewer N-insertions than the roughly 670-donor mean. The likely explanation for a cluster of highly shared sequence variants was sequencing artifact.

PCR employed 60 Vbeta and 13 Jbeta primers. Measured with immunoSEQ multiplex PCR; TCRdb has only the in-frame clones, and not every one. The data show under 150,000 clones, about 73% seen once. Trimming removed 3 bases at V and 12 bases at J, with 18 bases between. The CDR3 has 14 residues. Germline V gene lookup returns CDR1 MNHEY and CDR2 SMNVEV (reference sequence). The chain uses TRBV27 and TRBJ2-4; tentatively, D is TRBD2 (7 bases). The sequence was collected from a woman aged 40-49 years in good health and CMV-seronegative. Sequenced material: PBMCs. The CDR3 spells CASSLDQGGGSQYF. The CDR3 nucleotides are TGTGCCAGCAGTTTGGATCAGGGCGGGGGCAGTCAGTACTTC.